The clone carrying this TCR beta chain was counted only a few times. Its antigen remains unknown. The data derive from a study of CD8+ T cells in alopecia areata. Study results and limitations: An increase in clonality over normal scalp was evident in lesional scalp, especially alopecia totalis/universalis.

The CDR3 contains 14 residues. Deletions cut 9 bases from V and 6 bases from J, with 15 bases between. Germline V gene data show CDR1 as ENHRY and CDR2 as SYGVKD. Reverse transcription of extracted RNA yielded cDNA, which provided the sequencing template. Data came from immunoSEQ multiplex PCR; TCRdb stores just in-frame clones and leaves some out. Among over 150,000 clones listed, about 63% were seen once. The chain is built from TRBV10-3 and TRBJ1-6; the D is unclear. The sequence was collected from a human donor with alopecia areata. The starting material was CD4+ T cells sorted from blood, obtained at week 0. CDR3 in DNA: TGTGCCATTCAGACGGATACTCTTAATTCACCCCTCCACTTT. It is translated as CAIQTDTLNSPLHF.